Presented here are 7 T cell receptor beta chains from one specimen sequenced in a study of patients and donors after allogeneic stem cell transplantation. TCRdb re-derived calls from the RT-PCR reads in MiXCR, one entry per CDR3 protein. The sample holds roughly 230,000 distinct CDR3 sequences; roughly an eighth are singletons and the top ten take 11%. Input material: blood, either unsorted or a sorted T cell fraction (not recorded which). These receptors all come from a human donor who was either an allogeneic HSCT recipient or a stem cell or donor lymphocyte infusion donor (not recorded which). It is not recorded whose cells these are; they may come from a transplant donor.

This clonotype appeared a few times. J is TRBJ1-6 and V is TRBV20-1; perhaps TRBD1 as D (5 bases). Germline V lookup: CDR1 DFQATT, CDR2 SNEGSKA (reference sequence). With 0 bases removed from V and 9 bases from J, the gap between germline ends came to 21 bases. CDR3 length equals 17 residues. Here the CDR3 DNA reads TGCAGTGCTAGAGATAGTGACCACTCGGGGGAGGTTTCACCCCTCCACTTT. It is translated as CSARDSDHSGEVSPLHF.

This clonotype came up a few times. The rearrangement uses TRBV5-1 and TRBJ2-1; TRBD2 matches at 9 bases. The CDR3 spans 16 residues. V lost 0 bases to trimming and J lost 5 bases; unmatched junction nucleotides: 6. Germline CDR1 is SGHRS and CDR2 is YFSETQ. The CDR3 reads CASSLAAGGPHNEQFF. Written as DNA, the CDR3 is TGCGCCAGCAGCTTGGCGGCGGGGGGGCCCCACAATGAGCAGTTCTTC.

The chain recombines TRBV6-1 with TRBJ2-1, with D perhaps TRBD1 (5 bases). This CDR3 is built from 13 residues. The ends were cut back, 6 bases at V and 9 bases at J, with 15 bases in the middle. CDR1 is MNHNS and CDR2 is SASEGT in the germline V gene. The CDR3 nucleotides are TGTGCCAGCAGCCGTGCAGGGATCCGTGAGCAGTTCTTC. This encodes CASSRAGIREQFF.

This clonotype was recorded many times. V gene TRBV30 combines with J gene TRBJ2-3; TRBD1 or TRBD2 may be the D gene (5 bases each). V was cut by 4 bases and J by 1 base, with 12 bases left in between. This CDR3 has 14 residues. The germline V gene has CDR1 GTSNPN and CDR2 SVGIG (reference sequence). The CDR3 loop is CAWKRGWGTDTQYF. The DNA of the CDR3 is TGTGCCTGGAAGAGGGGCTGGGGCACAGATACGCAGTATTTT.

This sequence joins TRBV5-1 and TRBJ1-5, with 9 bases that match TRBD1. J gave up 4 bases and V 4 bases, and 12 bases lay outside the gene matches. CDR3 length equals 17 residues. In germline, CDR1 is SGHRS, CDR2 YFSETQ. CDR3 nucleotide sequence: TGCGCCAGCAGCCTCCGGGACAGGGTGAACCAAAATCAGCCCCAGCATTTT. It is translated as CASSLRDRVNQNQPQHF.

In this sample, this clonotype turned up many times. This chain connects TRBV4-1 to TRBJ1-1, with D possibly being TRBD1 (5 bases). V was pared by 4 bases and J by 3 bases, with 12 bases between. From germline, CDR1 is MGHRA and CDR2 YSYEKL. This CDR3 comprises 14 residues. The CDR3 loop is CASSRQVGDTEAFF. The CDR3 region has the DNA TGCGCCAGCAGCCGCCAGGTAGGGGACACTGAAGCTTTCTTT.

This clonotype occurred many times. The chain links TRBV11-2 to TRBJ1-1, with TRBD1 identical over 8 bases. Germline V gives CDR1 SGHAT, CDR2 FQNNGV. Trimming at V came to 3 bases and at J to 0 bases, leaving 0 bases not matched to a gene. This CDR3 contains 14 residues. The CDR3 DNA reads TGTGCCAGCAGCTTGACAGGGGTGAACACTGAAGCTTTCTTT. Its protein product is CASSLTGVNTEAFF. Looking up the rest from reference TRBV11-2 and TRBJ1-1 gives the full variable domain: EAGVAQSPRYKIIEKRQSVAFWCNPISGHATLYWYQQILGQGPKLLIQFQNNGVVDDSQLPKDRFSAERLKGVDSTLKIQPAKLEDSAVYLCASSLTGVNTEAFFGQGTRLTVV.